The rows below give T cell receptor beta chains drawn from one sample of a study of blood T cell repertoires in COVID-19. This table comes from immunoSEQ multiplex PCR, and its TCRdb copy is limited to in-frame clones, with some not included. The sample carries approximately 190,000 clones, around four fifths recorded once. The source material was peripheral blood. The source of these receptors is a man aged 25-45 years with active or convalescent COVID-19. The CDR3 runs from the conserved cysteine through the conserved F or W. D genes are given only for firm matches. Some rows mark clone size as missing; the rest say once, few, many or name a class of expanded clone.

clone_size d_call j_call cdr3_length v_call cdr3_aa cdr3_nt
- TRBD1 TRBJ1-2 13 TRBV5-1 CASSPDRDYGYTF TGCGCCAGCAGCCCCGACAGGGACTATGGCTACACCTTC
- TRBD2 TRBJ2-3 16 TRBV9 CASSVEVAGGPFTQYF TGTGCCAGCAGCGTAGAAGTAGCGGGAGGGCCGTTTACGCAGTATTTT
many - TRBJ2-3 17 TRBV4-3 CASSQEMRASGPDTQYF TGCGCCAGCAGCCAAGAGATGAGGGCGAGCGGGCCAGATACGCAGTATTTT
- - TRBJ1-6 12 TRBV6-6 CASRPTQGPLHF TGTGCCAGCAGGCCAACCCAGGGTCCCCTCCACTTT
- - TRBJ1-1 14 TRBV28 CASSSRTVNTEAFF TGTGCCAGCAGTTCTCGGACAGTGAACACTGAAGCTTTCTTT
- TRBD1 TRBJ1-2 16 TRBV3-1/TRBV3-2 CASSQDRRTGGDGYTF TGTGCCAGCAGCCAAGATCGACGGACAGGGGGCGATGGCTACACCTTC
- TRBD1 TRBJ1-2 14 TRBV5-1 CASSGQGADGGYTF TGCGCCAGCAGCGGTCAGGGGGCTGATGGTGGCTACACCTTC
- - TRBJ1-2 14 TRBV18 CASSPSIGGGGYTF TGTGCCAGCTCACCATCGATCGGGGGAGGTGGCTACACCTTC
- TRBD1 TRBJ1-5 13 TRBV5-5 CASSWDREPDQHF TGTGCCAGCAGCTGGGACAGGGAACCAGACCAGCATTTT
once TRBD1 TRBJ2-1 16 TRBV27 CASSSRLGTGDNEQFF TGTGCCAGCAGTTCTAGGCTGGGGACAGGGGACAATGAGCAGTTCTTC
once - TRBJ2-5 16 TRBV5-7 CASSLGVGWYQETQYF TGTGCCAGCAGCTTGGGTGTCGGGTGGTACCAAGAGACCCAGTACTTC
few TRBD1 TRBJ2-7 12 TRBV10-3 CAIARGQGEQYF TGTGCCATCGCGAGGGGGCAAGGCGAGCAGTACTTC
- - TRBJ2-7 12 TRBV10-3 CAISEGGNEQYF TGTGCCATCAGTGAAGGGGGAAACGAGCAGTACTTC
- - TRBJ2-1 13 TRBV5-1 CASMGVSYNEQFF TGCGCCAGCATGGGCGTGAGCTACAATGAGCAGTTCTTC
- TRBD1 TRBJ1-1 14 TRBV18 CASSWTGFTTEAFF TGTGCCAGCTCTTGGACAGGGTTTACGACTGAAGCTTTCTTT
- - TRBJ1-2 15 TRBV14 CASSQIQDSHYGYTF TGTGCCAGCAGCCAAATACAGGACAGCCATTATGGCTACACCTTC
- - TRBJ1-2 15 TRBV30 CAWSVRYREGYGYTF TGTGCCTGGAGTGTACGGTACAGGGAGGGCTATGGCTACACCTTC
- - TRBJ1-5 14 TRBV27 CASRPGNRDQPQHF TGTGCCAGCAGACCCGGAAACAGGGATCAGCCCCAGCATTTT
- TRBD1 TRBJ2-4 14 TRBV7-2 CASSLGQAQNIQYF TGTGCCAGCAGCCTGGGACAGGCCCAAAACATTCAGTACTTC
once - TRBJ1-1 15 TRBV19 CASWSPGARDSEAFF TGTGCCAGTTGGTCACCAGGGGCTCGAGATAGTGAAGCTTTCTTT
- - TRBJ2-7 15 TRBV27 CASSSPNRDSYEQYF TGTGCCAGCAGTTCGCCTAACAGGGACTCCTACGAGCAGTACTTC
- - TRBJ1-2 16 TRBV7-9 CASTIPETAMSYGYTF TGTGCCAGCACCATACCTGAGACAGCTATGAGCTATGGCTACACCTTC
- - TRBJ1-1 12 TRBV2 CASSRSGTEAFF TGTGCCAGCAGTAGGTCCGGGACTGAAGCTTTCTTT
- - TRBJ2-1 14 TRBV29-1 CSVVRGQDYNEQFF TGCAGCGTTGTGCGCGGGCAGGACTACAATGAGCAGTTCTTC
once - TRBJ2-2 15 TRBV9 CASSATGYNTGELFF TGTGCCAGCAGCGCGACGGGATACAACACCGGGGAGCTGTTTTTT
- - TRBJ1-2 13 TRBV10-1 CASSAGATGGYTF TGCGCCAGCAGTGCAGGGGCGACGGGTGGCTACACCTTC
once - TRBJ1-5 15 TRBV19 CASSPRQGSNQPQHF TGTGCCAGTAGTCCCCGCCAGGGTAGCAATCAGCCCCAGCATTTT
- TRBD2 TRBJ2-1 16 TRBV10-3 CAISGRGLAEQNEQFF TGTGCCATCAGTGGACGAGGACTAGCGGAGCAAAATGAGCAGTTCTTC
- - TRBJ1-5 14 TRBV7-9 CASSLGSGEQPQHF TGTGCCAGCAGCTTAGGTTCAGGGGAGCAGCCCCAGCATTTT
few - TRBJ1-1 14 TRBV23-1 CASSRRALGTEAFF TGCGCCAGCAGTCGCAGGGCCTTGGGCACTGAAGCTTTCTTT
- - TRBJ1-5 17 TRBV10-3 CAISDTTQGSFNQPQHF TGTGCCATCAGTGACACAACGCAGGGCTCCTTCAATCAGCCCCAGCATTTT
- TRBD1 TRBJ2-3 13 TRBV29-1 CSVRDRGPDTQYF TGCAGCGTTCGGGACAGGGGCCCAGATACGCAGTATTTT
- - TRBJ1-5 15 TRBV6-6 CASLIRGVSNQPQHF TGTGCCAGCCTGATTAGGGGCGTTAGCAATCAGCCCCAGCATTTT
- - TRBJ2-5 13 TRBV5-1 CASSPGDQETQYF TGCGCCAGCAGCCCAGGTGACCAAGAGACCCAGTACTTC
few TRBD2 TRBJ2-3 16 TRBV25-1 CASSVGTSGTTDTQYF TGTGCCAGCAGTGTCGGGACTAGCGGGACCACAGATACGCAGTATTTT
- - TRBJ1-4 15 TRBV28 CASSLGGSRNEKLFF TGTGCCAGCAGTTTGGGGGGGTCTAGGAATGAAAAACTGTTTTTT
- TRBD2 TRBJ2-7 16 TRBV9 CASSAGTSGGSYEQYF TGTGCCAGCAGCGCCGGGACTAGCGGGGGATCCTACGAGCAGTACTTC
- - TRBJ1-1 14 TRBV14 CASSFVRGATEAFF TGTGCCAGCAGCTTCGTTCGCGGAGCAACTGAAGCTTTCTTT
many TRBD1 TRBJ2-4 16 TRBV7-9 CASSLGTGVAKNIQYF TGTGCCAGCAGCTTAGGGACAGGGGTGGCCAAAAACATTCAGTACTTC
few - TRBJ1-1 15 TRBV10-3 CAISDGPPFGTEAFF TGTGCCATCAGTGATGGGCCGCCGTTCGGCACTGAAGCTTTCTTT
- - TRBJ2-2 16 TRBV9 CASSVVVTGNTGELFF TGTGCCAGCAGCGTAGTTGTGACAGGGAACACCGGGGAGCTGTTTTTT
- TRBD2 TRBJ2-1 15 TRBV19 CASSTPGRGYNEQFF TGTGCCAGTAGTACCCCAGGGAGGGGCTACAATGAGCAGTTCTTC
- TRBD1 TRBJ2-2 15 TRBV6-5 CASSTGQGAAGELFF TGTGCCAGCAGTACAGGACAGGGGGCAGCCGGGGAGCTGTTTTTT
- TRBD2 TRBJ2-5 16 TRBV30 CAWNRGLAGGQETQYF TGTGCCTGGAACCGGGGACTAGCGGGAGGGCAAGAGACCCAGTACTTC
- - TRBJ2-5 15 TRBV5-1 CASSLGPGSKETQYF TGCGCCAGCAGCTTGGGTCCGGGGTCTAAAGAGACCCAGTACTTC
- TRBD1 TRBJ1-1 14 TRBV4-1 CASSPQGVRTEAFF TGCGCCAGCAGCCCTCAGGGGGTTCGGACTGAAGCTTTCTTT
- - TRBJ1-1 15 TRBV13 CASSLGPGLNTEAFF TGTGCCAGCAGCTTAGGCCCAGGGTTGAACACTGAAGCTTTCTTT
- TRBD1 TRBJ2-7 15 TRBV4-1 CASSQAPGGLYEQYF TGCGCCAGCAGCCAAGCCCCAGGGGGCCTCTACGAGCAGTACTTC
- - TRBJ1-2 16 TRBV19 CASRGYEQGLNNGYTF TGTGCCAGTAGGGGGTATGAACAGGGATTGAATAATGGCTACACCTTC
- TRBD1 TRBJ1-2 14 TRBV5-4 CASSMTGGLDGYTF TGTGCCAGCAGTATGACAGGGGGCTTGGATGGCTACACCTTC
- TRBD2 TRBJ2-1 15 TRBV28 CASSLFAGVSNEQFF TGTGCCAGCAGTTTATTTGCGGGAGTTTCCAATGAGCAGTTCTTC